Presented here are 23 T cell receptor beta chains from one specimen sequenced in a study of chemoradiotherapy in HPV16-positive cancers. The protocol was immunoSEQ multiplex PCR, while the TCRdb copy is restricted to in-frame clones and leaves out a portion. Of about 12,000 clones in the sample, more than 75% were seen once. The sequences come from blood, collected from a patient who underwent chemoradiotherapy. The source is a human donor with HPV-associated anogenital cancer.

The gene calls are TRBV6-1 and TRBJ1-2; 9 nucleotides agree with TRBD1. CDR1 and CDR2 (germline): MNHNS, SASEGT. This CDR3 contains 14 residues. V was pared by 6 bases and J by 10 bases, with 12 bases of the junction left unmatched. CDR3 sequence: CASSHRRDRADYTF. CDR3 bases: TGTGCCAGCAGCCATAGGAGGGACAGGGCTGACTACACCTTC.

In the case of this clone: The sample has other DNA sequences that encode this CDR3 too. This chain links TRBV30 with TRBJ1-3; D remains ambiguous. The CDR3 extends over 13 amino acids. V was shortened by 2 bases and J by 0 bases, with 5 bases between the two germline ends. The germline V gene encodes CDR1 GTSNPN and CDR2 SVGIG (reference sequence). Here the CDR3 DNA reads TGTGCCTGGAGTCGGAACTCTGGAAACACCATATATTTT. Translated: CAWSRNSGNTIYF.

This chain links TRBV10-2 with TRBJ1-2; tentatively, D is TRBD1 (5 bases). CDR3 length equals 11 residues. In germline, CDR1 is WSHSY, CDR2 SAAADI. Trimming removed 7 bases from V and 7 bases from J, with 10 bases in between. CDR3 nucleotides: TGCGCCAGCACCCAGGGTGTTGGCTACACCTTC. As protein: CASTQGVGYTF.

The V and J genes are TRBV5-1 and TRBJ2-3; the D is unclear. Germline CDR1 is SGHRS and CDR2 is YFSETQ. This CDR3 is built from 14 residues. Trimming took off 0 bases at V and 4 bases at J, with 9 bases between the two ends. The CDR3 DNA reads as TGCGCCAGCAGCTTGGATTCTGCCCCAGATACGCAGTATTTT. Protein product: CASSLDSAPDTQYF.

This chain connects TRBV5-8 to TRBJ1-4, with D possibly being TRBD1 (5 bases). This CDR3 region has 17 residues. Germline V gene lookup returns CDR1 SGHTS and CDR2 YDEGEE. Trimming took off 0 bases at V and 3 bases at J, with 15 bases between the two ends. Here the CDR3 DNA reads TGTGCCAGCAGCTTGGATCGTACGGGGACGGCTAATGAAAAACTGTTTTTT. It specifies CASSLDRTGTANEKLFF.

This chain connects TRBV15 to TRBJ2-7, with TRBD2 matching 13 bases. Germline V gene lookup returns CDR1 LNHNV and CDR2 YYDKDF (reference sequence). V trimming: 2 bases; J trimming: 5 bases; junction bases outside the gene matches: 15. There are 19 residues in the CDR3. CDR3: CATSRKTSGGTHEGDEQYF. The CDR3 DNA reads TGTGCCACCAGCAGAAAGACTAGCGGGGGGACCCACGAAGGGGACGAGCAGTACTTC.

J is TRBJ1-1 and V is TRBV5-1; D gene uncertain. CDR1 SGHRS and CDR2 YFSETQ come from the germline V gene. CDR3 length: 14 residues. Trimming shortened V by 3 bases and J by 3 bases, and 12 bases separated the two germline ends. The DNA of the CDR3 is TGCGCCAGCAGCTCTAGGATCGGGGACACTGAAGCTTTCTTT. This encodes CASSSRIGDTEAFF.

The chain is built from TRBV11-3 and TRBJ1-4, with D maybe TRBD1 (5 bases). The germline CDR1 and CDR2 sequences are SGHNT and YENEEA. Deletions cut 3 bases from V and 0 bases from J, with 11 bases between. The CDR3 sequence is 16 residues long. The CDR3 is CASSFQGRATNEKLFF. The CDR3 nucleotides are TGTGCCAGCAGCTTTCAGGGCCGAGCAACTAATGAAAAACTGTTTTTT.

The chain couples TRBV11-1 to TRBJ2-5; TRBD1 is a possible D gene (5 bases). Germline V CDR1 and CDR2: SGHAT, FQDESV (reference sequence). The V end lost 5 bases, the J end lost 5 bases, and 12 bases lay between the germline ends. This CDR3 contains 13 residues. CDR3 sequence: CASSGVQDETQYF. The CDR3, as DNA: TGTGCCAGCAGCGGAGTACAGGATGAGACCCAGTACTTC.

This clone appeared once. The J gene is TRBJ2-4, the V gene TRBV4-1, with no clear D. With 2 bases removed from V and 0 bases from J, the gap between germline ends came to 17 bases. Germline V lookup: CDR1 MGHRA, CDR2 YSYEKL. The CDR3 is 18 amino acids. The DNA of the CDR3 is TGCGCCAGCAGCCAACCGGGCGTTTTGACTTTAGCCAAAAACATTCAGTACTTC. Protein: CASSQPGVLTLAKNIQYF.

The chain is built from TRBV5-1 and TRBJ1-1; D is possibly TRBD1 (5 bases). Germline values: CDR1 SGHRS, CDR2 YFSETQ. This CDR3 has 16 residues. V lost 0 bases, J lost 0 bases, and 12 bases lay in between. This CDR3 reads CASSLGHARVNTEAFF. In DNA form, the CDR3 reads TGCGCCAGCAGCTTGGGACATGCCAGGGTGAACACTGAAGCTTTCTTT.

The J gene is TRBJ1-2, the V gene TRBV15; no clear D gene. The CDR3 length is 15 residues. V lost 1 base and J lost 3, with 12 bases in between. Germline lookup yields CDR1 LNHNV and CDR2 YYDKDF (reference sequence). CDR3 region: CATSRGRGGDYGYTF. In nucleotides, the CDR3 is TGTGCCACCAGCAGAGGACGTGGCGGGGACTATGGCTACACCTTC.

The chain combines TRBV2 with TRBJ2-3, with 12 bases matching TRBD2. The CDR3 runs to 18 residues. J lost 2 bases, V lost 1 base, and 7 bases had no gene match. Germline V gene data show CDR1 as SNHLY and CDR2 as FYNNEI. Written as DNA, the CDR3 is TGTGCCAGCAGTGAAGTCGGGCTAGCGGGGGGGAACACAGATACGCAGTATTTT. It translates to CASSEVGLAGGNTDTQYF.

V usage is TRBV7-7 and J usage is TRBJ2-5; 10 nucleotides line up with TRBD1. Germline V CDR1 and CDR2: SSHAT, FNYEAQ (reference sequence). The CDR3 contains 13 residues. J lost 10 bases, V lost 5 bases, and 7 bases had no gene match. CDR3 sequence reads: CASSVDRGADQYF. The CDR3 DNA reads as TGTGCCAGCAGCGTGGACAGGGGGGCGGACCAGTACTTC.

The rearrangement links TRBV18 to TRBJ2-7, with unresolved D. This CDR3 has 13 amino acids. Germline CDR1 is KGHSH and CDR2 is LQKENI. V dropped 5 bases and J dropped 3 bases, with 11 bases sitting between them. This CDR3 reads CASSERYGYEQYF. In DNA form, the CDR3 reads TGTGCCAGCTCAGAGAGATACGGCTACGAGCAGTACTTC.

This chain links TRBV11-2 with TRBJ1-5; D is uncertain. This CDR3 region has 17 residues. V lost 3 bases, J lost 2 bases, and 17 bases lay in between. CDR1 is SGHAT, CDR2 FQNNGV, per germline. CDR3: CASSLSPRVLGNQPQHF. The CDR3 DNA reads as TGTGCCAGCAGCTTGTCCCCAAGGGTCTTAGGCAATCAGCCCCAGCATTTT.

The rearrangement joins TRBV6-1 to TRBJ2-1, with D perhaps matching TRBD2 (6 bases). The CDR3 has 15 amino acids. V was pared by 4 bases and J by 5 bases, with 15 bases between. Germline CDR1 reads MNHNS; CDR2 reads SASEGT. The CDR3 sequence: CASSAPEWGDNEQFF. The CDR3 nucleotides read TGTGCCAGCAGTGCGCCCGAATGGGGGGACAATGAGCAGTTCTTC.

This clone occurred once. This chain connects TRBV2 to TRBJ2-1; no clear D. Germline V lookup: CDR1 SNHLY, CDR2 FYNNEI. The V end lost 3 bases, the J end lost 5 bases, and 11 bases lay between the germline ends. The CDR3 sequence is 14 residues long. CDR3 region: CASSDQQLNNEQFF. The CDR3 nucleotides read TGTGCCAGCAGTGACCAACAGCTAAACAATGAGCAGTTCTTC. Looking up the rest from reference TRBV2 and TRBJ2-1 gives the full variable domain: EPEVTQTPSHQVTQMGQEVILRCVPISNHLYFYWYRQILGQKVEFLVSFYNNEISEKSEIFDDQFSVERPDGSNFTLKIRSTKLEDSAMYFCASSDQQLNNEQFFGPGTRLTVL.

V gene TRBV4-1 combines with J gene TRBJ2-5; TRBD2 matches 7 bases. Germline V gives CDR1 MGHRA, CDR2 YSYEKL. The V and J ends lost 5 bases and 5 bases, in that order; junction bases with no gene match: 23. The CDR3 is made up of 19 amino acids. CDR3 nucleotides: TGCGCCAGCAGCTACGAAGCCGGACTAGTCCCCTCGATGCGGGAGACCCAGTACTTC. Encoded protein: CASSYEAGLVPSMRETQYF.

This clone was counted between two and nine times. The chain links TRBV6-1 to TRBJ2-3, with 8 bases that match TRBD2. After removal of 4 bases from V and 6 bases from J, the junction contained 12 bases not matched to a gene. The CDR3 spans 16 residues. The germline CDR1 and CDR2 sequences are MNHNS and SASEGT. The CDR3 sequence: CASSAPGGSGADTQYF. The CDR3 region has the DNA TGTGCCAGCAGTGCTCCCGGGGGTAGCGGGGCGGATACGCAGTATTTT.

V gene TRBV19 combines with J gene TRBJ1-5, with D possibly matching TRBD1 (5 bases). This CDR3 spans 15 amino acids. Germline lookup yields CDR1 LNHDA and CDR2 SQIVND (reference sequence). The V end was cut by 10 bases, the J end by 4 bases, with 20 bases between. The CDR3 reads CATRQVRGSNQPQHF. For the CDR3, the DNA is TGTGCCACCCGCCAAGTGAGGGGTTCTAATCAGCCCCAGCATTTT.

The chain couples TRBV4-3 to TRBJ2-7; the match to TRBD1 covers 8 bases. CDR1 is LGHNA, CDR2 YSLEER, per germline. This CDR3 has 17 amino acids. V was pared by 0 bases and J by 2 bases, with 9 bases of the junction left unmatched. The CDR3 nucleotides are TGCGCCAGCAGCCAAGATCTTCCAGGGGGCCCGCCCTACGAGCAGTACTTC. Encoded protein: CASSQDLPGGPPYEQYF.

This clone was found once. V gene TRBV6-5 combines with J gene TRBJ2-2, with unresolved D. The CDR3 loop spans 13 amino acids. V lost 7 bases, J lost 3 bases, and 9 bases lay in between. Germline values: CDR1 MNHEY, CDR2 SVGAGI. DNA for the CDR3: TGTGCCAGCACCCGAGGACACACCGGGGAGCTGTTTTTT. It encodes CASTRGHTGELFF.